Following are 9 T cell receptor beta chains from one sample sequenced in a study of T cells after yellow fever vaccination. One entry per CDR3 protein results from TCRdb running MiXCR on the 5' RACE reads. In the table there are 450,000 to 550,000 distinct CDR3 sequences, 21% of which are singletons. Source: PBMCs, taken 20 to 25 days after the first yellow fever vaccination. The receptor set was obtained from a young man who received the YFV17D yellow fever vaccine.

This clonotype was observed a handful of times. The chain joins TRBV6-5 to TRBJ2-2; TRBD2 matches 10 bases. With 6 bases clipped from V and 4 bases from J, the junction kept 11 bases outside the gene matches. CDR1 is MNHEY, CDR2 SVGAGI, per germline. The CDR3 sequence is 17 residues long. The CDR3 spells CASSPNPSGGATGELFF. The DNA for the CDR3 is TGTGCCAGCAGCCCTAATCCCAGCGGGGGGGCCACCGGGGAGCTGTTTTTT.

This clonotype was seen more than once but under ten times. This CDR3 reads CASSFYSGGGDEQFF. CDR3 DNA: TGTGCCAGCAGCTTCTATAGCGGGGGGGGGGATGAGCAGTTCTTC. The chain links TRBV7-4 to TRBJ2-1, with 11 bases matching TRBD2. V lost 3 bases, J lost 8 bases, and 6 bases stayed unmatched. Germline V gene lookup returns CDR1 SGHVT and CDR2 SQSDAQ. This CDR3 region has 15 residues.

This clonotype was detected only a few times. The chain employs TRBV19 and TRBJ1-2; D is ambiguous. Germline loops: CDR1 LNHDA, CDR2 SQIVND (reference sequence). Trimming removed 5 bases at V and 7 bases at J, with 14 bases between. The CDR3 runs 13 residues. The CDR3 region has the DNA TGTGCCAGTAGTTCTAACGGTCGTGGTGGCTACACCTTC. Translating it yields CASSSNGRGGYTF.

V and J are TRBV7-8 and TRBJ2-1; D not resolved. Germline CDR1 is SGHVS and CDR2 is FQNEAQ. The CDR3 is 12 residues long. Deletions cut 4 bases from V and 7 bases from J, with 8 bases between. CDR3 amino acids: CASSSMGNEQFF. CDR3 nucleotide sequence: TGTGCCAGCAGCTCGATGGGTAATGAGCAGTTCTTC.

At least ten counts were recorded for this clonotype. The chain joins TRBV4-1 to TRBJ2-3, with 9 bases that match TRBD1. In germline, CDR1 is MGHRA, CDR2 YSYEKL. The CDR3 totals 18 residues. The ends lost 2 bases at V and 2 bases at J; junction bases unmatched: 11. CDR3 nucleotides: TGCGCCAGCAGCCAATTACGCGTGGGGGACAGGGCCACAGATACGCAGTATTTT. It codes for CASSQLRVGDRATDTQYF.

The table lists this clonotype with a few counts. The chain carries TRBV4-1 and TRBJ2-3; D unresolved. V lost 0 bases to trimming and J lost 9 bases, with 10 bases between them. This CDR3 is built from 13 residues. Germline CDR1 is MGHRA and CDR2 is YSYEKL. The CDR3 nucleotides read TGCGCCAGCAGCCAAGATTACCTTCCAACGCAGTATTTT. Protein sequence: CASSQDYLPTQYF.

This chain connects TRBV7-3 to TRBJ2-2; 7 bases align to TRBD1. Germline assignment: CDR1 SGHTA and CDR2 FQGTGA. V dropped 5 bases and J dropped 2; count of bases not matched to a gene: 5. The CDR3 contains 15 residues. CDR3 loop: CASSEGTANTGELFF. The CDR3, as DNA: TGTGCCAGCAGCGAAGGGACAGCCAACACCGGGGAGCTGTTTTTT. Drawing the rest from reference TRBV7-3 and TRBJ2-2, the complete variable domain is GAGVSQTPSNKVTEKGKYVELRCDPISGHTALYWYRQSLGQGPEFLIYFQGTGAADDSGLPNDRFFAVRPEGSVSTLKIQRTERGDSAVYLCASSEGTANTGELFFGEGSRLTVL.

This clonotype was detected ten times or more. The chain is built from TRBV6-5 and TRBJ1-1; D not resolved. The CDR3 runs 13 residues. The V gene lost 0 bases and the J gene lost 2 bases, with 4 bases spanning the gap. CDR1 and CDR2 (germline): MNHEY, SVGAGI. The CDR3 sequence: CASSYSVNTEAFF. CDR3 nucleotide sequence: TGTGCCAGCAGTTACTCGGTCAACACTGAAGCTTTCTTT.

The V and J genes are TRBV7-2 and TRBJ1-2; perhaps TRBD1 as D (6 bases). The CDR3 length is 17 residues. Germline CDR1 and CDR2: SGHTA and FQGNSA. V was trimmed by 5 bases and J by 1 base, leaving 20 bases between them. The CDR3 protein is CASSPPPAGGRNYGYTF. Here the CDR3 DNA reads TGTGCCAGCAGCCCCCCGCCCGCTGGGGGGCGTAACTATGGCTACACCTTC.